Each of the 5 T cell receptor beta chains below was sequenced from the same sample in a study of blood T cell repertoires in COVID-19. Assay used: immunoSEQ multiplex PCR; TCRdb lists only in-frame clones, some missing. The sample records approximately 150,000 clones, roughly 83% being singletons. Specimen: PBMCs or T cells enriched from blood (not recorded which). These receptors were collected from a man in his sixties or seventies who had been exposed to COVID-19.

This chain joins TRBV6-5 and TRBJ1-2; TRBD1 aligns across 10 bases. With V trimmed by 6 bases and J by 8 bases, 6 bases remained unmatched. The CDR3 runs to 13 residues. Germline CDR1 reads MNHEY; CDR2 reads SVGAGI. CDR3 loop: CASSDRGLSGYTF. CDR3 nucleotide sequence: TGTGCCAGCAGCGACAGGGGGCTCTCGGGCTACACCTTC.

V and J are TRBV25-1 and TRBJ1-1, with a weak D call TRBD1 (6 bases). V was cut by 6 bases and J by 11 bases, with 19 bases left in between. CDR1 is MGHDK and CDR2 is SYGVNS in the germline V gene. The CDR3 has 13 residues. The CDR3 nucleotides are TGTGCCAGCAGCCAACCAGCACAGGGTCGGGCTTTCTTT. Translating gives CASSQPAQGRAFF.

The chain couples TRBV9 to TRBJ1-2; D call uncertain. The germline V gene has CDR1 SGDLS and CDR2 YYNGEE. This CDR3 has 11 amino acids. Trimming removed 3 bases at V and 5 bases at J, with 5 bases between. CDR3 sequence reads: CASSAMYGYTF. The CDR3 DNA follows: TGTGCCAGCAGCGCCATGTATGGCTACACCTTC.

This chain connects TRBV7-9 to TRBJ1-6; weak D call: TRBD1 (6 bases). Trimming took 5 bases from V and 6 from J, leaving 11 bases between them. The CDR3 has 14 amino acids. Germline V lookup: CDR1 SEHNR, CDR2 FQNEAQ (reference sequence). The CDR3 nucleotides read TGTGCCAGCAGCGCAGGGGCAGGTAATTCACCCCTCCACTTT. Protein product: CASSAGAGNSPLHF.

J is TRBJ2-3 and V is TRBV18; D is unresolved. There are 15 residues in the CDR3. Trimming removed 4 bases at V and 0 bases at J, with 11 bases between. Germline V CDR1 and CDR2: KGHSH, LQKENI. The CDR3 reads CASSQNKPSTDTQYF. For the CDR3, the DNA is TGTGCCAGCTCACAAAATAAGCCTAGCACAGATACGCAGTATTTT. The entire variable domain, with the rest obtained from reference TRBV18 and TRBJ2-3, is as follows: NAGVMQNPRHLVRRRGQEARLRCSPMKGHSHVYWYRQLPEEGLKFMVYLQKENIIDESGMPKERFSAEFPKEGPSILRIQQVVRGDSAAYFCASSQNKPSTDTQYFGPGTRLTVL.